This T cell receptor (beta chain) is from a study of beta chain features in type 1 diabetes. The overall study: Examined across all samples were just under 110,000,000 sorted cells.

Sequenced material consisted of expressed TCRB transcripts (all of the isolated RNA was reverse transcribed). This table comes from immunoSEQ multiplex PCR, and its TCRdb copy is limited to in-frame clones, with some not included. The sample consists of 300,000 to 400,000 clones, 7.5% to 9% of them appearing once. General study points: Since sequencing was performed on cDNA, cells with high TCR expression could be over-represented. VDJ junctions from type 1 diabetes patients carried fewer insertions and larger deletions. Moderate but significant shortening of TCRB CDR3s was recorded in all four CD4+ subsets from Type 1 diabetes patients.

Regarding this clone: The antigen remains unidentified. This sample includes further DNA sequences coding for the same CDR3.

Germline CDR1 is LGHNA and CDR2 is YSLEER. V lost 1 base, J lost 4 bases, and 11 bases lay in between. The CDR3 is 15 residues long. The chain couples TRBV4-3 to TRBJ1-5; no clear D gene. Sequenced input: central memory CD4+ T cells from blood. This TCR was recovered from a woman aged 18-35 years in good health. The CDR3 loop reads CASSQGVRVNQPQHF. DNA for the CDR3: TGCGCCAGCAGCCAAGGGGTCCGGGTGAATCAGCCCCAGCATTTT.